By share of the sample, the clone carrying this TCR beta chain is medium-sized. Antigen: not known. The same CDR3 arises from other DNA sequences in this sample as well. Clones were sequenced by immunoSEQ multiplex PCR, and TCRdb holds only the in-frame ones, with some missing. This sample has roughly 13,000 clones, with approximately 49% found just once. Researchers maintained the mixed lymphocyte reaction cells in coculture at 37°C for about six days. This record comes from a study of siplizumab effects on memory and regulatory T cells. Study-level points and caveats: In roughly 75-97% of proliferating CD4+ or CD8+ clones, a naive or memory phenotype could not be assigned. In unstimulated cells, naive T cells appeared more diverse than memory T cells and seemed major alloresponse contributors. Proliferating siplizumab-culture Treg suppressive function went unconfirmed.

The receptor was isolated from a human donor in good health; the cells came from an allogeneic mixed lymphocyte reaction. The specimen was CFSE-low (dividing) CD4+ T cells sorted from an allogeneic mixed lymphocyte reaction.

The CDR3 nucleotides are TGCGCCAGCAGCTTGGGGCAGACTTCAACGGGCGAGCAGTACTTC. Residues: CASSLGQTSTGEQYF. V usage is TRBV5-1 and J usage is TRBJ2-7; D is unclear. This CDR3 is 15 amino acids long. Germline-derived CDR1 and CDR2 are SGHRS and YFSETQ. V shed 0 bases and J shed 6 bases, with 16 bases lying between them.